The source of this T cell receptor beta chain is a study of blood T cells in healthy people across ages. This clonotype was detected only a few times. Through a sample-barcoded 5' primer and a J-beta primer mix, a second PCR was run for about 6 to 11 cycles. Tagging of each cDNA molecule was performed by a template-switch adaptor with 12 random nucleotides. TCRdb passed the 5' RACE reads through MiXCR, listing each CDR3 protein once. Counted here are some 880,000 distinct CDR3 sequences, roughly 35% occurring once; the ten biggest clones make up 10% to 15%. Sequencing input: blood. This clonotype originated in a man between 18 and 29 years old in good health.

The CDR3 reads CASSAPGRPYNEQYF. CDR3 coding DNA: TGTGCCAGCTCCGCCCCGGGACGGCCCTACAATGAGCAGTACTTC. This chain joins TRBV2 and TRBJ2-1, with D perhaps given as TRBD1 or TRBD2 (5 bases each). The J call may be wrong; the DNA end is better matched by TRBJ2-7. Per germline, CDR1 SNHLY and CDR2 FYNNEI. CDR3 length: 15 amino acids.